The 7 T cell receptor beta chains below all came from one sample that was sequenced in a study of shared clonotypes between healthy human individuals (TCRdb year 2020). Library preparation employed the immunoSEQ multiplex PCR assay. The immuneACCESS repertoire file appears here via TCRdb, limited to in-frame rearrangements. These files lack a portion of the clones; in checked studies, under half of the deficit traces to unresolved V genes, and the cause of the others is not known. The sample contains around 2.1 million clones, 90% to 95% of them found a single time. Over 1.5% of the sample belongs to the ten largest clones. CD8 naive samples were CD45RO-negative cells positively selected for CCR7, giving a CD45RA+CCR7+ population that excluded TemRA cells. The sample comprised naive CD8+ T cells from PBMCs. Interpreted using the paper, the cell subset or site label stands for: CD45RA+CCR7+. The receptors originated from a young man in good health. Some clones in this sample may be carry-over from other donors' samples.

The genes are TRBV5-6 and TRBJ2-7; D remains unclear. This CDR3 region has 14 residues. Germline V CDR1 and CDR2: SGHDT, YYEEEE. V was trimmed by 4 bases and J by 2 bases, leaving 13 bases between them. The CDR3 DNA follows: TGTGCCAGCAGCCGTGGCCAGGATCCCTACGAGCAGTACTTC. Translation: CASSRGQDPYEQYF.

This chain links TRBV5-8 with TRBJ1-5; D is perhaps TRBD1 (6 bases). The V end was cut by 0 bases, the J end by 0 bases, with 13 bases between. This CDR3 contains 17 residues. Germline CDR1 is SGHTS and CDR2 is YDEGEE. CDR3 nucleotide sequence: TGTGCCAGCAGCTTGGATCTTACAGGGTCTAGCAATCAGCCCCAGCATTTT. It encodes CASSLDLTGSSNQPQHF.

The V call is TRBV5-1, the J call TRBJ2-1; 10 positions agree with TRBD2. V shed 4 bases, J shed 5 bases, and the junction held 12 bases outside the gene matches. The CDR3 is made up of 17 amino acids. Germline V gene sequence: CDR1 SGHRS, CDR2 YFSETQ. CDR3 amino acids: CASSPDGEREGHNEQFF. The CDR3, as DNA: TGCGCCAGCAGCCCCGACGGAGAGCGGGAGGGACACAATGAGCAGTTCTTC.

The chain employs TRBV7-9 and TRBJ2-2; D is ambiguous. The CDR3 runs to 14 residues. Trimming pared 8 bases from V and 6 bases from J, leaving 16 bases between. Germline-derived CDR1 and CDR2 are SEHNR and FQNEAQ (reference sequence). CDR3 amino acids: CASGYYPRAGELFF. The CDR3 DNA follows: TGTGCCAGCGGTTACTACCCTCGGGCCGGGGAGCTGTTTTTT.

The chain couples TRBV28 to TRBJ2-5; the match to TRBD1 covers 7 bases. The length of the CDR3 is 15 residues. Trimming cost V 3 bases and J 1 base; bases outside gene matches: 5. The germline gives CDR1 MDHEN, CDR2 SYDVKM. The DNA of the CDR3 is TGTGCCAGCAGTTTCCGACAGGGCCTCCAAGAGACCCAGTACTTC. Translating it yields CASSFRQGLQETQYF.

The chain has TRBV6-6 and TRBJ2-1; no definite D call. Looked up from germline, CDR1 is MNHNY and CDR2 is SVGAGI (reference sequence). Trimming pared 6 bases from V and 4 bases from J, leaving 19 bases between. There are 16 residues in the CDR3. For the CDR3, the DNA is TGTGCCAGCAGCCTCCCCCCTCGCGCCTATTACAATGAGCAGTTCTTC. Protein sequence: CASSLPPRAYYNEQFF.

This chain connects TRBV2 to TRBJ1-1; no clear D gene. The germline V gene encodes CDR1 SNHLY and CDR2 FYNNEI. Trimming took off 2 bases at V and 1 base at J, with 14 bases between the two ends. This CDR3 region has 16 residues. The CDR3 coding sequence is TGTGCCAGCAGTGAACGGTTGGGTATAGGGAACACTGAAGCTTTCTTT. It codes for CASSERLGIGNTEAFF.